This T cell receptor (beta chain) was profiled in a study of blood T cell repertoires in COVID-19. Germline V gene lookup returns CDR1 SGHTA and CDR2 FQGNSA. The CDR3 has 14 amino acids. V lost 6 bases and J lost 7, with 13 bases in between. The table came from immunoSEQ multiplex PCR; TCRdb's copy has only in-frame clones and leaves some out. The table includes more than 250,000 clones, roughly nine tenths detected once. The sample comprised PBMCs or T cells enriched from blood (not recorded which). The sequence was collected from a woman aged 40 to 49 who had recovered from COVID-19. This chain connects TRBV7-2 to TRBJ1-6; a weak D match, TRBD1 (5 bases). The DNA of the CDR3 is TGTGCCAGCAGGGAGGGAGGGGCGAATTCACCCCTCCACTTT. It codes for CASREGGANSPLHF.